The entry below gives a single TCR beta chain sequence along with its context. What it recognizes is unknown. This CDR3 is built from 15 residues. V gave up 7 bases and J gave up 1 base; unmatched junction bases: 6. The germline V gene has CDR1 SGHRS and CDR2 YFSETQ. The sample is drawn from a study of shared clonotypes between healthy human individuals. Study-level findings and limits: Shared clonotypes: roughly 5% naive CD4, under 4% naive CD8, roughly 2.4% memory CD4, approximately 0.41% memory CD8.

TCRdb's table, derived via immunoSEQ multiplex PCR, lists solely in-frame clones and lacks some. Of approximately 2.4 million clones listed, approximately 96% are singletons. This chain connects TRBV5-1 to TRBJ2-1; TRBD1 agrees at 9 bases. This TCR was sampled from a man between 18 and 35 years old in good health. The specimen sequenced was naive CD4+ T cells sorted from blood. Sample subset: CD45RA+ positively selected. DNA for the CDR3: TGCGCCAGCGTTCCGGGACAGGGTTCCTACAATGAGCAGTTCTTC. Its translation is CASVPGQGSYNEQFF.